There are a few counts of the clone carrying this TCR beta chain. The antigen is undetermined. Reverse transcription of all isolated RNA meant that expressed TCRB transcripts were sequenced. The protocol was immunoSEQ multiplex PCR, while the TCRdb copy is restricted to in-frame clones and leaves out a portion. This table holds under 300,000 clones, approximately 15% found once. The source of the sample is a study of beta chain features in type 1 diabetes. Study information: The examined sorted cells totaled around 100 million across samples. Study-level findings and limits: In every one of the four CD4+ subsets, TCRB CDR3s were moderately but significantly shorter in Type 1 diabetes patients. Junctions at VDJ sites from type 1 diabetes patients had fewer insertions and more deletions.

The CDR3 has 13 residues. Trimming left V 7 bases short and J 0 bases short, with 9 bases between. Per germline, CDR1 MNHEY and CDR2 SVGAGI. The TCR was taken from a man aged 25-45 years with type 1 diabetes. The chain carries TRBV6-5 and TRBJ1-1; no clear D gene. The sequenced sample consisted of naive CD4+ T cells from blood. CDR3 sequence: CASNYRMNTEAFF. The CDR3 DNA sequence: TGTGCCAGCAACTACCGGATGAACACTGAAGCTTTCTTT.